The 9 T cell receptor beta chains below come from one sample, sequenced in a study of blood T cell repertoires in COVID-19. Produced via immunoSEQ multiplex PCR; TCRdb's table is partial and in-frame only. The profile shows 150,000 or so clones, around four fifths of them singletons. Source material: peripheral blood. These receptors were collected from a woman in her thirties or forties with active or convalescent COVID-19.

The chain couples TRBV27 to TRBJ2-7, with D perhaps TRBD2 (6 bases). Trimming removed 3 bases from V and 0 bases from J, with 12 bases in between. Germline-derived CDR1 and CDR2 are MNHEY and SMNVEV (reference sequence). The CDR3 length is 15 residues. The CDR3 protein is CASSFFVGSSYEQYF. CDR3 in DNA: TGTGCCAGCAGTTTTTTTGTCGGGAGCTCCTACGAGCAGTACTTC.

This sequence joins TRBV7-9 and TRBJ1-1; no clear D. This CDR3 region has 14 residues. Germline V CDR1 and CDR2: SEHNR, FQNEAQ (reference sequence). The V gene lost 7 bases and the J gene lost 3 bases, with 15 bases spanning the gap. The CDR3 spells CASTMTITHTEAFF. For the CDR3, the DNA is TGTGCCAGCACGATGACTATTACGCACACTGAAGCTTTCTTT.

In its sample, this clone was seen a few times. The J gene is TRBJ2-1, the V gene TRBV19; D might be TRBD1 (5 bases). Trimming cost V 5 bases and J 8 bases, with 13 bases left between them. The CDR3 runs 13 residues. Germline V gene lookup returns CDR1 LNHDA and CDR2 SQIVND (reference sequence). The CDR3, as DNA: TGTGCCAGTAGTCTCATCCTCAGGGATGAGCAGTTCTTC. As protein: CASSLILRDEQFF.

A single count supports this clone. The chain uses TRBV24-1 and TRBJ1-2; D possibly corresponds to TRBD1 (6 bases). The CDR3 runs 14 residues. In germline, CDR1 is KGHDR, CDR2 SFDVKD. Trimming pared 4 bases from V and 2 bases from J, leaving 10 bases between. CDR3 loop: CATSDLDRNYGYTF. The CDR3 DNA is TGTGCCACCAGTGACCTCGACAGGAACTATGGCTACACCTTC.

The chain uses TRBV7-9 and TRBJ1-1; D unclear. The CDR3 has 15 amino acids. V was shortened by 5 bases and J by 0 bases, with 13 bases between the two germline ends. Germline-derived CDR1 and CDR2 are SEHNR and FQNEAQ (reference sequence). DNA for the CDR3: TGTGCCAGCAGCGCCCAACATACCATGAACACTGAAGCTTTCTTT. It yields the protein CASSAQHTMNTEAFF.

The chain joins TRBV27 to TRBJ1-4, with a weak D call TRBD1 (6 bases). Germline V gene sequence: CDR1 MNHEY, CDR2 SMNVEV (reference sequence). There are 13 residues in the CDR3. Trimming cost V 6 bases and J 14 bases, with 19 bases left between them. The CDR3 DNA follows: TGTGCCAGCAGACTACGGAGGGGGGGGAAGCTGTTTTTT. Translation: CASRLRRGGKLFF. Drawing the rest from reference TRBV27 and TRBJ1-4, the complete variable domain is EAQVTQNPRYLITVTGKKLTVTCSQNMNHEYMSWYRQDPGLGLRQIYYSMNVEVTDKGDVPEGYKVSRKEKRNFPLILESPSPNQTSLYFCASRLRRGGKLFFGSGTQLSVL.

Only one count was recorded for this clone. V gene TRBV12-2 combines with J gene TRBJ1-3. TRBV12-2 is designated a pseudogene. The CDR3 extends over 22 amino acids. The chain's CDR3 is CASRLARDKRDGGRTPTDTIYF. The CDR3 DNA is TGTGCAAGTCGCTTAGCGCGGGATAAGCGGGACGGGGGACGGACGCCCACGGACACCATATATTTT.

The chain carries TRBV2 and TRBJ2-3; 8 nucleotides line up with TRBD1. The germline gives CDR1 SNHLY, CDR2 FYNNEI. With V trimmed by 4 bases and J by 2 bases, 5 bases remained unmatched. There are 15 residues in the CDR3. The DNA for the CDR3 is TGTGCCAGCAGTGCCCGGACAGGGAACACAGATACGCAGTATTTT. This sequence encodes CASSARTGNTDTQYF.

This chain links TRBV7-2 with TRBJ1-2; 8 nucleotides agree with TRBD1. The junction had 6 bases not matched to a gene; V was cut back by 5 bases and J by 4 bases. CDR1 and CDR2 (germline): SGHTA, FQGNSA. The CDR3 loop spans 14 amino acids. In DNA, the CDR3 is TGTGCCAGCAGCCCATCGGACAGGGCCTATGGCTACACCTTC. Its protein is CASSPSDRAYGYTF.